These 22 T cell receptor beta chains share one sample of origin, sequenced in a study of blood T cell repertoires in COVID-19. The assay was immunoSEQ multiplex PCR, and TCRdb's table has in-frame clones only and misses some. The table lists roughly 220,000 clones, just over 85% of them singletons, with roughly 14% in the top ten. Sample: PBMCs or T cells enriched from blood (not recorded which). The receptors originated from a woman between 50 and 59 years old with acute COVID-19.

The J gene is TRBJ1-2, the V gene TRBV18; D might be TRBD1 (6 bases). Trimming took off 3 bases at V and 0 bases at J, with 8 bases between the two ends. Germline values: CDR1 KGHSH, CDR2 LQKENI. This CDR3 is 14 amino acids long. CDR3 coding DNA: TGTGCCAGCTCACCGGACAGTCCTAACTATGGCTACACCTTC. Translating gives CASSPDSPNYGYTF.

The V and J genes are TRBV7-3 and TRBJ2-1; D is possibly TRBD2 (6 bases). V was clipped by 1 base and J by 3 bases, with 13 bases between them. This CDR3 has 16 residues. CDR1 and CDR2 (germline): SGHTA, FQGTGA. The DNA of the CDR3 is TGTGCCAGCAGCTTAAACCTAGCGTGGGGCTACAATGAGCAGTTCTTC. Protein: CASSLNLAWGYNEQFF.

CDR3 nucleotides: TGTGCCAGCAGTCTCCGGACAGGCCCGGCTAACTATGGCTACACCTTC. It encodes CASSLRTGPANYGYTF. V gene TRBV27 combines with J gene TRBJ1-2; 7 positions match TRBD1. The CDR3 extends over 16 amino acids. V was clipped by 5 bases and J by 0 bases; unmatched bases: 9. The germline CDR1 and CDR2 sequences are MNHEY and SMNVEV (reference sequence).

This chain joins TRBV28 and TRBJ1-2; TRBD1 aligns across 9 bases. This CDR3 is 15 amino acids long. Per germline, CDR1 MDHEN and CDR2 SYDVKM. V shed 2 bases and J 5 bases; nucleotides not matched to a gene: 6. CDR3: CASSLGQGRAYGYTF. CDR3 sequence (DNA): TGTGCCAGCAGTTTAGGACAGGGGAGGGCATATGGCTACACCTTC.

The chain couples TRBV23-1 to TRBJ2-7, with a possible D match to TRBD2 (6 bases). TRBV23-1 is given ORF status, its function remaining uncertain. The CDR3 sequence is 15 residues long. Trimming took 0 bases from V and 3 from J, leaving 12 bases between them. The CDR3 sequence: CASSQSLWGVYEQYF. The CDR3 DNA follows: TGCGCCAGCAGTCAATCGTTATGGGGGGTCTACGAGCAGTACTTC.

V usage is TRBV7-9 and J usage is TRBJ2-3; TRBD1 aligns across 8 bases. V lost 2 bases, J lost 5 bases, and 3 bases stayed unmatched. CDR3 length equals 14 residues. Per germline, CDR1 SEHNR and CDR2 FQNEAQ (reference sequence). The CDR3 nucleotides are TGTGCCAGCAGCTTACAGGGGGCTGTAGATACGCAGTATTTT. This encodes CASSLQGAVDTQYF.

This clone was observed once. This chain connects TRBV7-8 to TRBJ1-2; TRBD1 matches 10 bases. V gave up 5 bases and J gave up 0 bases; unmatched junction bases: 18. Germline V gene lookup returns CDR1 SGHVS and CDR2 FQNEAQ. The CDR3 runs to 20 residues. For the CDR3, the DNA is TGTGCCAGCAGCCCCTTCGCTGGCCGGGACAGGGGACGCCCTAACTATGGCTACACCTTC. This encodes CASSPFAGRDRGRPNYGYTF.

V and J are TRBV11-2 and TRBJ2-2; 7 nucleotides line up with TRBD1. The CDR3 covers 15 residues. The V gene end was trimmed by 6 bases and the J gene end by 5 bases; junction bases not matched to a gene: 9. Germline V CDR1 and CDR2: SGHAT, FQNNGV. CDR3 sequence: CASSMTGFDTGELFF. The CDR3 region has the DNA TGTGCCAGCAGTATGACAGGGTTTGATACCGGGGAGCTGTTTTTT.

The V and J genes are TRBV18 and TRBJ2-3, with 9 bases matching TRBD2. The CDR3 has 16 residues. The germline CDR1 and CDR2 sequences are KGHSH and LQKENI. The V and J ends lost 3 bases and 5 bases, in that order; junction bases with no gene match: 9. This CDR3 is CASSPPTAGGLDTQYF. CDR3 nucleotides: TGTGCCAGCTCACCTCCCACAGCGGGAGGCCTAGATACGCAGTATTTT.

The chain uses TRBV4-1 and TRBJ2-3; D ambiguous. V was pared by 4 bases and J by 0 bases, with 14 bases between. Looked up from germline, CDR1 is MGHRA and CDR2 is YSYEKL. The CDR3 covers 16 residues. The CDR3 sequence: CASSRALTTSTDTQYF. DNA of the CDR3: TGCGCCAGCAGCCGAGCACTAACCACTAGCACAGATACGCAGTATTTT.

The chain has TRBV30 and TRBJ1-1; D remains unclear. From germline, CDR1 is GTSNPN and CDR2 SVGIG (reference sequence). The CDR3 runs to 14 residues. V lost 7 bases and J 6 bases, leaving 21 bases between the germline ends. The CDR3 coding sequence is TGTGCCTCACTTACCCCCGCAGTCGGAGCTGAAGCTTTCTTT. Its translation: CASLTPAVGAEAFF.

This chain uses TRBV7-8 with TRBJ1-3; the D gene is possibly TRBD1 (5 bases). The germline V and J ends were trimmed by 0 bases and 0 bases, with 6 bases remaining between them. The CDR3 sequence is 15 residues long. CDR1 and CDR2 from the germline V gene are SGHVS and FQNEAQ. The CDR3 DNA follows: TGTGCCAGCAGCTTAGCGGGGGGCTCTGGAAACACCATATATTTT. As protein: CASSLAGGSGNTIYF.

The CDR3 region is CASSLQYNEQFF. The CDR3, as DNA: TGTGCCAGCAGCTTACAGTACAATGAGCAGTTCTTC. The V call is TRBV11-1, the J call TRBJ2-1, with D unresolved. V lost 2 bases and J 4 bases, leaving 3 bases between the germline ends. CDR1 and CDR2 (germline): SGHAT, FQDESV (reference sequence). This CDR3 spans 12 amino acids.

This clone was seen a few times. The gene calls are TRBV3-1 (or the pseudogene TRBV3-2) and TRBJ2-7, with 7 bases fitting TRBD2. V was clipped by 0 bases and J by 2 bases; unmatched bases: 16. This CDR3 has 19 residues. CDR1 is LGHDT, CDR2 YNNKEL, per germline (reference sequence). The CDR3 sequence is CASSQDTVYGGSNAYEQYF. CDR3 DNA: TGTGCCAGCAGCCAAGATACGGTTTATGGCGGGAGTAACGCCTACGAGCAGTACTTC.

The V gene is TRBV27, the J gene TRBJ2-2, with 9 positions matching TRBD2. With 4 bases clipped from V and 5 bases from J, the junction kept 8 bases outside the gene matches. This CDR3 has 16 residues. Germline V gives CDR1 MNHEY, CDR2 SMNVEV (reference sequence). As DNA, the CDR3 is TGTGCCAGCAGTTCCCGGACTAGCGATTTTACCGGGGAGCTGTTTTTT. Protein: CASSSRTSDFTGELFF.

This chain links TRBV7-2 with TRBJ2-1, with 12 bases aligning to TRBD2. Germline V gives CDR1 SGHTA, CDR2 FQGNSA. CDR3 length: 17 amino acids. J gave up 3 bases and V 1 base, and 4 bases lay outside the gene matches. Here the CDR3 reads CASSLGLAGGLYNEQFF. The CDR3 coding sequence is TGTGCCAGCAGCTTAGGGCTAGCGGGAGGGCTCTACAATGAGCAGTTCTTC.

The rearrangement joins TRBV9 to TRBJ1-4; TRBD1 agrees at 9 bases. Germline lookup yields CDR1 SGDLS and CDR2 YYNGEE. This CDR3 comprises 15 residues. Unmatched junction bases numbered 8, after V lost 3 bases and J lost 8 bases. DNA of the CDR3: TGTGCCAGCAGCGCAACACAGGGGGCTGCGGAAAAACTGTTTTTT. As protein: CASSATQGAAEKLFF.

J is TRBJ2-7 and V is TRBV19; weak D call: TRBD1 (6 bases). The germline gives CDR1 LNHDA, CDR2 SQIVND (reference sequence). V lost 5 bases and J 7 bases, leaving 15 bases between the germline ends. The CDR3 loop spans 13 amino acids. In nucleotides, the CDR3 is TGTGCCAGTAGTGCTGGACAGACGGGGGAGCAGTACTTC. Translation: CASSAGQTGEQYF.

The genes are TRBV27 and TRBJ2-3; maybe TRBD2 (6 bases). The germline gives CDR1 MNHEY, CDR2 SMNVEV (reference sequence). V lost 3 bases, J lost 2 bases, and 24 bases lay in between. The CDR3 extends over 19 amino acids. The DNA for the CDR3 is TGTGCCAGCAGTTTCGGGGGAAAACCGGGACTGGGTAACACAGATACGCAGTATTTT. This gives the protein CASSFGGKPGLGNTDTQYF.

The chain couples TRBV29-1 to TRBJ2-7; 7 nucleotides align to TRBD1. Germline V gene data show CDR1 as SQVTM and CDR2 as ANQGSEA. The junction had 4 bases not matched to a gene; V was cut back by 4 bases and J by 4 bases. The CDR3 totals 12 residues. CDR3 nucleotides: TGCAGCGTTGGAACAGGGGAGTACGAGCAGTACTTC. It yields the protein CSVGTGEYEQYF.

This chain links TRBV6-6 with TRBJ2-3; 9 bases agree with TRBD2. V was pared by 8 bases and J by 4 bases, with 4 bases of the junction left unmatched. Germline V CDR1 and CDR2: MNHNY, SVGAGI (reference sequence). The CDR3 length is 13 residues. The CDR3 DNA is TGTGCCAGCCGCCTAGCGGGACCAGATACGCAGTATTTT. Its protein product is CASRLAGPDTQYF.

The V and J genes are TRBV11-2 and TRBJ1-1, with 7 bases that match TRBD1. The germline CDR1 and CDR2 sequences are SGHAT and FQNNGV. J was trimmed by 4 bases and V by 11 bases; bases with no gene match: 10. The CDR3 is 13 amino acids. In DNA form, the CDR3 reads TGTGCCGGGCGGAAAGGGGGCGGCACTGAAGCTTTCTTT. Translating it yields CAGRKGGGTEAFF. The complete variable domain, with remaining parts taken from reference TRBV11-2 and TRBJ1-1, reads EAGVAQSPRYKIIEKRQSVAFWCNPISGHATLYWYQQILGQGPKLLIQFQNNGVVDDSQLPKDRFSAERLKGVDSTLKIQPAKLEDSAVYLCAGRKGGGTEAFFGQGTRLTVV.